The text below deals with one T cell receptor beta chain. Its cognate antigen is unknown. These data belong to a study of T cells in tuberculosis. Turning to the study itself: In South Africa, adults with active tuberculosis were compared with IGRA-negative and latently infected IGRA-positive adolescents. Study results and limitations: Active tuberculosis TCR-alpha repertoires lay closer to GMM-specific TCRs than IGRA-negative controls, suggesting clonal expansion.

Each clinical donor contributed on average around 92,000 T cells from unsorted cryopreserved PBMC. Profiling relied on immunoSEQ multiplex PCR, and the TCRdb table lists in-frame clones only, not all of them. Of roughly 24,000 clones listed, 97% are singletons. From germline, CDR1 is PRHDT and CDR2 FYEKMQ (reference sequence). The CDR3 is made up of 17 amino acids. Trimming at V came to 5 bases and at J to 7 bases, leaving 12 bases not matched to a gene. The TCR sequence derives from a donor under 30 with latent tuberculosis or without tuberculosis infection. The chain uses TRBV13 and TRBJ2-1; 12 nucleotides line up with TRBD2. Sequenced: PBMCs. The CDR3 DNA sequence: TGTGCCAGCAGCATCCTAGCGGGAGGGCCGACGGGTAATGAGCAGTTCTTC. Its protein is CASSILAGGPTGNEQFF.